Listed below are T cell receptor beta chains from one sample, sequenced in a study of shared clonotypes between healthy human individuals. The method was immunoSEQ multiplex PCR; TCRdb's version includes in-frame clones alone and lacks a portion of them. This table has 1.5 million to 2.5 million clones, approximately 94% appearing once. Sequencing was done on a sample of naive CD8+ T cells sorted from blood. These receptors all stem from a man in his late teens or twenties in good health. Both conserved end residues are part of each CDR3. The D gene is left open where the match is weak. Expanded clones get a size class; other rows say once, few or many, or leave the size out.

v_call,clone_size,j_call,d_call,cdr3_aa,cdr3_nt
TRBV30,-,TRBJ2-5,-,CAWKEIQETQYF,TGTGCCTGGAAAGAAATACAAGAGACCCAGTACTTC
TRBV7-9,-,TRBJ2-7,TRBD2,CASSLVASGFVAYEQYF,TGTGCCAGCAGCTTAGTAGCTAGCGGGTTTGTGGCCTACGAGCAGTACTTC
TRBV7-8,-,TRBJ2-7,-,CASSLVGGHEQYF,TGTGCCAGCAGCTTAGTGGGGGGCCACGAGCAGTACTTC
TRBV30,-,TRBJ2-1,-,CAWSVGTWNEQFF,TGTGCCTGGAGTGTCGGGACATGGAATGAGCAGTTCTTC
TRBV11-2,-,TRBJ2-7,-,CASSLDGVRSSYEQYF,TGTGCCAGCAGCTTAGATGGCGTCAGGAGCTCCTACGAGCAGTACTTC
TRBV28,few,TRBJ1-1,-,CASSPALGELNTEAFF,TGTGCCAGCAGTCCCGCTTTGGGGGAGCTGAACACTGAAGCTTTCTTT
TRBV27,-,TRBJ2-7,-,CASSSVFRARVGEQYF,-
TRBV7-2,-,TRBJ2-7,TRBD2,CASSFSGPAYEQYF,TGTGCCAGCAGCTTTAGCGGGCCGGCCTACGAGCAGTACTTC
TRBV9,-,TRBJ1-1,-,CASSVGVVAEAFF,TGTGCCAGCAGCGTAGGGGTGGTCGCTGAAGCTTTCTTT
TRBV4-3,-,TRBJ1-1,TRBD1,CASSQGATGGSPEAFF,TGCGCCAGCAGCCAAGGGGCGACAGGGGGGTCCCCTGAAGCTTTCTTT
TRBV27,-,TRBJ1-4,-,CASRPGTLASGEKLFF,TGTGCCAGCAGGCCGGGAACTCTGGCTTCAGGTGAAAAACTGTTTTTT
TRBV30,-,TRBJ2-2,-,CAWSYWGPGELFF,TGTGCCTGGAGTTACTGGGGCCCCGGGGAGCTGTTTTTT
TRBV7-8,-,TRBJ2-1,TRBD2,CASSSTSGASYNEQFF,TGTGCCAGCAGCTCGACTAGCGGGGCCTCCTACAATGAGCAGTTCTTC
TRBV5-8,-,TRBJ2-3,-,CASSLAVRAGTDTQYF,TGTGCCAGCAGCTTGGCCGTCAGGGCTGGCACAGATACGCAGTATTTT
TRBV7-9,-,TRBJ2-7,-,CASSPALSYEQYF,TGTGCCAGCAGCCCCGCTCTTAGCTACGAGCAGTACTTC
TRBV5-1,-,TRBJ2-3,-,CASSLEWGPDTQYF,TGCGCCAGCAGCTTGGAGTGGGGTCCAGATACGCAGTATTTT
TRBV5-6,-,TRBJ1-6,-,CASSLGDSPLHF,TGTGCCAGCAGCTTAGGAGATTCACCCCTCCACTTT
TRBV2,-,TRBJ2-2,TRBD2,CASREGLAGASGTGELFF,TGTGCCAGCAGGGAGGGACTAGCGGGGGCGTCGGGCACCGGGGAGCTGTTTTTT
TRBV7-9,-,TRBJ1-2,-,CASSSSDPINYGYTF,TGTGCCAGCAGCTCGTCGGACCCTATAAACTATGGCTACACCTTC
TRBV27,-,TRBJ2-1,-,CASSFNQGGNEQFF,TGTGCCAGCAGTTTTAATCAGGGGGGCAATGAGCAGTTCTTC
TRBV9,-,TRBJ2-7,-,CASSAGSDYEQYF,TGTGCCAGCAGCGCGGGTAGTGACTACGAGCAGTACTTC
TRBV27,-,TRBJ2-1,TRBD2,CASSLRDYYNEQFF,TGTGCCAGCAGTTTGCGGGACTACTACAATGAGCAGTTCTTC
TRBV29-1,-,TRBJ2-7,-,CSGGESSYEQYF,TGCAGCGGCGGGGAAAGCTCCTACGAGCAGTACTTC
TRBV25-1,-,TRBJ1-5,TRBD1,CASSDLTGYQNRNQPQHF,TGTGCCAGCAGTGATTTGACAGGGTACCAAAATAGGAATCAGCCCCAGCATTTT
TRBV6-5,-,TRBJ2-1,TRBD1,CASSYSGQGRYNEQFF,TGTGCCAGCAGTTACTCGGGACAGGGGCGTTACAATGAGCAGTTCTTC
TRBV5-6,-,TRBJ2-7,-,CASSLAPGTHEQYF,TGTGCCAGCAGCTTGGCCCCAGGCACCCACGAGCAGTACTTC
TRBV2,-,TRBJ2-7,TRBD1,CASIETGISYEQYF,TGTGCCAGCATAGAGACAGGGATCTCCTACGAGCAGTACTTC
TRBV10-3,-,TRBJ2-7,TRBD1,CAISDLDRRLEQYF,TGTGCCATCAGTGACCTGGACAGGAGACTAGAGCAGTACTTC
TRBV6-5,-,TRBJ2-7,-,CASSYSNDKLYEQYF,TGTGCCAGCAGTTACTCGAACGACAAACTCTACGAGCAGTACTTC
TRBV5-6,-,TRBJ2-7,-,CASRLGTETYEQYF,TGTGCCAGCAGGTTAGGGACGGAAACCTACGAGCAGTACTTC
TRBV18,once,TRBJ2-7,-,CASALGGEASYEQYF,TGTGCCAGCGCACTAGGCGGGGAAGCCTCCTACGAGCAGTACTTC
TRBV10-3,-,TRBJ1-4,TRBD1,CAISDQQGISNEKLFF,TGTGCCATCAGTGACCAACAGGGGATTAGTAATGAAAAACTGTTTTTT
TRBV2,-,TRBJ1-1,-,CASSLSWEIENTEAFF,TGTGCCAGCAGTCTTAGTTGGGAAATTGAAAACACTGAAGCTTTCTTT
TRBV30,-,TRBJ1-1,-,CACEGPSNTEAFF,TGTGCCTGTGAGGGGCCCTCGAACACTGAAGCTTTCTTT
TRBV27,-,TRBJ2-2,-,CASSFDSGGTGELFF,TGTGCCAGCAGTTTCGACTCCGGGGGCACCGGGGAGCTGTTTTTT
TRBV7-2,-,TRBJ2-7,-,CASSLARAGVYEQYF,TGTGCCAGCAGCTTAGCGCGAGCTGGGGTTTACGAGCAGTACTTC
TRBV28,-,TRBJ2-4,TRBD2,CASSGGEGPGYF,TGTGCCAGCAGTGGCGGGGAGGGGCCAGGGTACTTC
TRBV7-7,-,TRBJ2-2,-,CASSPISGDTGELFF,TGTGCTAGCAGCCCGATTTCAGGGGACACCGGGGAGCTGTTTTTT
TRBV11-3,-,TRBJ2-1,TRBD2,CASSPGTSGGDEQFF,TGTGCCAGCAGCCCGGGGACTAGCGGGGGCGATGAGCAGTTCTTC
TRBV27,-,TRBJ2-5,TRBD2,CASSGRLAGDETQYF,TGTGCCAGCAGTGGTAGACTAGCGGGAGACGAGACCCAGTACTTC
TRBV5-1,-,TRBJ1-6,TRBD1,CASSLQGGNSPLHF,TGCGCCAGCAGTCTGCAGGGGGGCAATTCACCCCTCCACTTT
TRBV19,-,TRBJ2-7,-,CASSIGGRTYEQYF,TGTGCCAGTAGTATAGGGGGCAGAACCTACGAGCAGTACTTC
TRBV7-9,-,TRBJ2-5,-,CASSLKTVVQETQYF,TGTGCCAGCAGCTTGAAGACAGTAGTCCAAGAGACCCAGTACTTC
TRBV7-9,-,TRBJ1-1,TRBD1,CASSWGQGSRTEAFF,TGTGCCAGCAGCTGGGGACAGGGAAGTAGGACTGAAGCTTTCTTT